This TCR beta chain was documented in a study of beta chain features in type 1 diabetes. This CDR3 is built from 15 residues. Germline values: CDR1 LGHNA, CDR2 YSLEER. Deletions cut 4 bases from V and 0 bases from J, with 10 bases between. Every isolated RNA sample was fully reverse transcribed, so sequencing captured expressed TCRB transcripts. TCRdb keeps only in-frame clones here, not all; method: immunoSEQ multiplex PCR. Of more than 350,000 clones detected, 11% appear once; the ten largest clones hold 0.046%. The J gene is TRBJ2-4, the V gene TRBV4-3; TRBD1 is a possible D gene (5 bases). The sequenced sample was naive CD4+ T cells from blood. This receptor was identified in a woman aged 18-35 years in good health. The CDR3 loop is CASSLGHQAKNIQYF. CDR3 sequence (DNA): TGCGCCAGCAGCCTAGGACACCAAGCCAAAAACATTCAGTACTTC.